This section outlines one T cell receptor (beta chain) sequence together with its context. Its antigen is unknown. Donors were nominally healthy when sampled, though unrecorded immune exposures were likely. PCR was performed using 60 Vbeta and 13 Jbeta primers. Some clones are missing from TCRdb's copy, which holds only in-frame ones; the method was immunoSEQ multiplex PCR. The sample holds some 150,000 clones, 82% seen once. The germline gives CDR1 MNHEY, CDR2 SMNVEV (reference sequence). The CDR3 runs to 16 residues. V dropped 3 bases and J dropped 2; count of bases not matched to a gene: 6. This sample was included in a study of cytomegalovirus exposure and HLA in healthy donors. General study findings and limits: In an earlier analysis, most TCR beta V segments were productive about 87% or about 30% of the time. Sequencing had likely introduced a cluster of highly shared sequence variants as an artifact.

The rearrangement uses TRBV27 and TRBJ2-7, with 11 bases that match TRBD1. The sequence came from a woman aged 50 to 60 in good health and CMV-seropositive. Sequencing was carried out using PBMCs. This chain's CDR3 is CASSFQGQGGPYEQYF. DNA of the CDR3: TGTGCCAGCAGTTTCCAGGGACAGGGGGGACCCTACGAGCAGTACTTC.